A selection of T cell receptor beta chains follows, all from one sample in a study of blood T cell repertoires in COVID-19. Measured with immunoSEQ multiplex PCR; TCRdb has only the in-frame clones, and not every one. This sample carries approximately 180,000 clones, approximately 85% of them seen once, and the ten largest clones take around 10%. The sample was peripheral blood. Receptors were obtained from a woman aged 80 or over with acute or convalescent COVID-19. Both conserved end residues are part of each CDR3. Clone size is shown for a subset of rows, as once, few, many or a class of expanded clone.

clone_size: -; cdr3_length: 13; v_call: TRBV7-3; j_call: TRBJ2-5; cdr3_aa: CASSLTGGETQYF
clone_size: -; cdr3_length: 15; v_call: TRBV11-2; j_call: TRBJ2-5; cdr3_aa: CASSFRGKILETQYF
clone_size: -; cdr3_length: 14; v_call: TRBV4-1; j_call: TRBJ1-1; cdr3_aa: CASSHGTGHTEAFF
clone_size: -; cdr3_length: 15; v_call: TRBV19; j_call: TRBJ1-1; cdr3_aa: CASSIGTGGHTEAFF
clone_size: -; cdr3_length: 12; v_call: TRBV18; j_call: TRBJ2-1; cdr3_aa: CASSPGLNEQFF
clone_size: few; cdr3_length: 11; v_call: TRBV3-1/TRBV3-2; j_call: TRBJ1-2; cdr3_aa: CASSQGREFTF
clone_size: once; cdr3_length: 15; v_call: TRBV20-1; j_call: TRBJ1-5; cdr3_aa: CSASADSFGNQPQHF
clone_size: few; cdr3_length: 14; v_call: TRBV7-2; j_call: TRBJ1-2; cdr3_aa: CASSSYRGPYGYTF
clone_size: few; cdr3_length: 14; v_call: TRBV5-1; j_call: TRBJ1-2; cdr3_aa: CASSLGQGAWGYTF
clone_size: -; cdr3_length: 16; v_call: TRBV19; j_call: TRBJ1-3; cdr3_aa: CASNTLGRGSGNTIYF
clone_size: -; cdr3_length: 14; v_call: TRBV2; j_call: TRBJ2-3; cdr3_aa: CASSGGRTTDTQYF